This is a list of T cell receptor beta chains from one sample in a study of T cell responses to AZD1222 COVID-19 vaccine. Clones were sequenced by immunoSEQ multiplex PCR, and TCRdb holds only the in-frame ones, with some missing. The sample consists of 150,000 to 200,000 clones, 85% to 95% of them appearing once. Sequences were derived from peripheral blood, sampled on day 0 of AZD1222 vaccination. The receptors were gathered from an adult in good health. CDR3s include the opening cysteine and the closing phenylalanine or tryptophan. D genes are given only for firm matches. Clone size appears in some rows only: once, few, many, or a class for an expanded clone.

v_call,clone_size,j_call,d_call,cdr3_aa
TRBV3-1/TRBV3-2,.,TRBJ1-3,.,CASSQLPAIYF
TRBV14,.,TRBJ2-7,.,CASSQMVSSYEQYF
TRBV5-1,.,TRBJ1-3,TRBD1,CASSPNRGGNTIYF
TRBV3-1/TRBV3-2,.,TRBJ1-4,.,CASSQESQNEKLFF
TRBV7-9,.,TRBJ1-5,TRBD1,CASSLGQDNQPQHF
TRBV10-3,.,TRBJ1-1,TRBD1,CAISEGQENTEAFF
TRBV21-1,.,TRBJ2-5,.,CASSSRRPETQYF
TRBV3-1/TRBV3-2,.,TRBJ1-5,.,CASSINSNQPQHF
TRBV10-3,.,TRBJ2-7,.,CAISESGTQIYEQYF
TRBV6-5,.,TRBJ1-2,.,CASSAPPQADGYTF
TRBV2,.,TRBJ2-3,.,CASGDTDTQYF
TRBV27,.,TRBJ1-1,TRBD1,CASSLSAGGVTEAFF
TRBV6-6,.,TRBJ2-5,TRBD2,CASSSLAGKETQYF
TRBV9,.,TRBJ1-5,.,CASSVNSGMNQPQHF
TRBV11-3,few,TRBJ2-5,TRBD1,CASSLGYRGEETQYF
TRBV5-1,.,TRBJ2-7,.,CASSFQGSYEQYF
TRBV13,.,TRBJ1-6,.,CASSTKNSPLHF
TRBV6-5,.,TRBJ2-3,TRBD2,CASSYAGVTDTQYF
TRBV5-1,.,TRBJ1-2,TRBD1,CASSLGGTGSGYTF
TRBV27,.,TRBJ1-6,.,CASSLGLLSSYNSPLHF
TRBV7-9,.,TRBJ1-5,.,CASSLDGNQPQHF
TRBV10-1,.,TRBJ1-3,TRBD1,CASSAGGQSSGNTIYF
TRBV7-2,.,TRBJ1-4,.,CASSPIFGEKLFF
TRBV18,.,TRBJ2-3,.,CASSPTQGGGTDTQYF
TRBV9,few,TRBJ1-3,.,CASSVGSSYSGNTIYF
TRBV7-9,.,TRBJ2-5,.,CASSSPRGVHKNGETQYF
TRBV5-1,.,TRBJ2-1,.,CASSPRTYNEQFF
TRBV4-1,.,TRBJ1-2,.,CASSRFRKDGYTF
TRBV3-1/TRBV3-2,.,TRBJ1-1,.,CASSHAGFTEAFF
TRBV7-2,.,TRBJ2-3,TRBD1,CASTPGQVDLDTQYF
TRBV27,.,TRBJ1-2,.,CASRPLGGSNYGYTF
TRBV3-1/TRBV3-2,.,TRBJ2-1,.,CASSPYADEQFF
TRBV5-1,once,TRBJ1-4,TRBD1,CASSLEGTGVEEKLFF
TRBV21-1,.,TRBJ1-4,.,CASKGKETSTNEKLFF
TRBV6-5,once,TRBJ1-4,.,CASSYLGVTNEKLFF
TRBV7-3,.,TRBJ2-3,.,CASSHSGYVTDTQYF
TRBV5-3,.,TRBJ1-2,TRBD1,CARSLGQGAYGYTF
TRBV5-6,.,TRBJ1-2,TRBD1,CASSAEGTGGNYGYTF
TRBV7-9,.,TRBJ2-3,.,CASGGGFSTDTQYF
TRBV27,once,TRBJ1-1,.,CASSSLHTEAFF
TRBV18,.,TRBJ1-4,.,CASSVRDEKLFF
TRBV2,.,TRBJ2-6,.,CASSEAGHHFSGANVLTF
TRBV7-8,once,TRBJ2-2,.,CASSLVSSNTGELFF
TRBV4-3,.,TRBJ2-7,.,CASSQDQGYEQYF
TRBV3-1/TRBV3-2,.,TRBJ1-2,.,CASSLGTFGGGYTF
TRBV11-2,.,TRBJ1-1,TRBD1,CASSSLGQGNTEAFF
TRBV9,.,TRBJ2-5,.,CASSVDYGPQETQYF
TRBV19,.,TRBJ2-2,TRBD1,CASSTGQNANTGELFF
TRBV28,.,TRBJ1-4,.,CASSHPGGAREKLFF
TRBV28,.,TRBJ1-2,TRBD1,CASITGTGTYGYTF
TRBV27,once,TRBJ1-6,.,CASSLEYNSPLHF
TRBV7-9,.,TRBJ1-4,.,CASYRSAGPPLGPNEKLFF
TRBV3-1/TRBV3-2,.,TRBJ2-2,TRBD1,CASSQGDRGRTGELFF
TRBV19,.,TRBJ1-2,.,CASMIQGTIDYGYTF
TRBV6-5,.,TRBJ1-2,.,CASSYSPTGSYGYTF
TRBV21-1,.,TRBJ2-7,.,CASSKEERRQSSYEQYF
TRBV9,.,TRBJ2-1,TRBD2,CASSPRGAGGEQFF
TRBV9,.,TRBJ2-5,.,CASSPGTHDKETQYF
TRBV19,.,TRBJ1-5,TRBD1,CASSIEGTGIQPQHF